This T cell receptor beta chain was captured by sequencing in a study of circulating CD8 cells and anti-PD-1 response in melanoma. Study-level points and caveats: Most experiments lacked replicates. Published repertoire comparisons used only baseline and M1 samples from a small cohort with few responders.

From live CD3+CD8+TCRalphabeta+ cells, four PD-1 and/or TIGIT subsets were sorted. Per germline, CDR1 SGHNT and CDR2 YENEEA. Trimming left V 6 bases short and J 11 bases short, with 31 bases between. The CDR3 covers 17 residues. Using about 15 ng of total RNA, TCR libraries were made with the QIAseq Immune Repertoire TCR panel. TCRdb re-analysed the reads in MiXCR, keeping a single row per CDR3 protein. In the table there are about 220 distinct CDR3 sequences, more than 6.5% of which are singletons. In its sample, this clonotype is medium-sized. Its antigen is currently unknown. This sequence was found in a human donor with melanoma. The sequencing here drew on CD8+ T cells from PBMCs, taken at baseline or after one month of anti-PD-1 therapy (not recorded which). The V call is TRBV11-3, the J call TRBJ1-1; a possible D gene is TRBD1 (5 bases). The CDR3 DNA reads as TGTGCCAGCAGTTTTACCTTACCAGGGTTTGGGTCTCCGGTGGCTTTCTTT. This encodes CASSFTLPGFGSPVAFF. The full variable domain, completed using reference TRBV11-3 and TRBJ1-1, is EAGVVQSPRYKIIEKKQPVAFWCNPISGHNTLYWYLQNLGQGPELLIRYENEEAVDDSQLPKDRFSAERLKGVDSTLKIQPAELGDSAVYLCASSFTLPGFGSPVAFFGQGTRLTVV.